This T cell receptor (beta chain) emerged from a study of blood T cells in healthy people across ages. The study's findings and limits: Among long-lived donors, naive CD4+ cells were more numerous and diversity higher than in aged donors.

About this clonotype: Its matching antigen is unknown.

J gave up 9 bases and V 1 base, and 23 bases lay outside the gene matches. Germline lookup yields CDR1 LGHDT and CDR2 YNNKEL (reference sequence). The CDR3 length is 20 residues. With a J-beta primer mix and a sample-barcoded 5' primer, a second PCR ran roughly 6 to 11 cycles. In TCRdb, the 5' RACE reads were re-called with MiXCR into one record per CDR3 protein. Of 1 million or so distinct CDR3 sequences in the sample, 20% to 25% were seen once. The same data also went into a second study, on T cells of mothers and their children. Per that paper: Sample barcodes and 2-4 random nucleotides were added by the M1S primer of the second PCR. In each mother, TCR beta CDR3 reads exceeded 9 million; in each child, they numbered 3 million to 3.5 million. With unrelated pairs as the comparison, related mother-child pairs had a slightly higher overlap that was not significant.

The sample comprised blood. The chain joins TRBV3-1 to TRBJ2-4; 8 nucleotides align to TRBD1. This clonotype was sampled from a girl aged 2 to 9 in good health. The chain's CDR3 is CASSQGSALSPPGQAGIQYF. In DNA form, the CDR3 reads TGTGCCAGCAGCCAAGGATCCGCTTTGTCCCCTCCGGGACAGGCGGGCATTCAGTACTTC.